Described below is a single TCR beta chain sequence and its context. Its antigen is not known. The record originates from a study of cytomegalovirus exposure and HLA in healthy donors. Study results and limitations: Sequences of the TCR beta chain were said to predict the HLA-A and HLA-B alleles of most subjects accurately. Available immune exposure information was restricted to CMV serostatus only. An analysis done earlier found most TCR beta V segments productive about 90% or about 30% of the time. Presence/absence analyses took donor sequencing depth as roughly uniform.

J lost 4 bases, V lost 3 bases, and 4 bases had no gene match. Germline values: CDR1 MDHEN, CDR2 SYDVKM. This CDR3 comprises 14 residues. The PCR used 60 Vbeta and 13 Jbeta primers. Profiling relied on immunoSEQ multiplex PCR, and the TCRdb table lists in-frame clones only, not all of them. Among around 69,000 clones, about two thirds were seen once, and the ten largest hold about 10%. The sample was PBMCs. The chain uses TRBV28 and TRBJ1-1; 8 bases line up with TRBD1. This TCR was sampled from a woman between 45 and 60 years old in good health and CMV-seropositive. The DNA of the CDR3 is TGTGCCAGCAGTTTGGGAGACAGGGGCACTGAAGCTTTCTTT. It specifies CASSLGDRGTEAFF. The whole variable domain, filled in from reference TRBV28 and TRBJ1-1, reads DVKVTQSSRYLVKRTGEKVFLECVQDMDHENMFWYRQDPGLGLRLIYFSYDVKMKEKGDIPEGYSVSREKKERFSLILESASTNQTSMYLCASSLGDRGTEAFFGQGTRLTVV.